This is a list of T cell receptor beta chains from one sample in a study of T-cell reconstitution after alpha-beta-depleted transplantation in children. From the PCR reads, TCRdb called clonotypes with MiXCR, one entry per CDR3 protein. The sample has hundreds of thousands of distinct CDR3 sequences, about 7.3% seen once. The sequences come from peripheral blood, collected 360 days after TCRalphabeta/CD19-depleted stem cell transplant. The receptor set was obtained from a female patient aged 2-10 years who had a stem cell transplant for Fanconi anemia, so the T cells may come from the graft donor. Both conserved end residues are part of each CDR3. A D gene is named only where the DNA matches it firmly. Clone size appears in some rows only: once, few, many, or a class for an expanded clone.

CASSVSGATNEKLFF | TGTGCCAGCAGCGTGTCGGGTGCAACTAATGAAAAACTGTTTTTT | . | TRBV28 | few | TRBJ1-4
CASSRPTRDEQFF | TGTGCCAGCAGCCGCCCGACGAGGGATGAGCAGTTCTTC | . | TRBV4-2 | many | TRBJ2-1
CASSLRDRGTNTGELFF | TGTGCCAGCAGCTTAAGGGACAGGGGAACGAACACCGGGGAGCTGTTTTTT | TRBD1 | TRBV5-5 | many | TRBJ2-2
CASSYWGQAGEQYF | TGCGCCAGCAGCTATTGGGGACAAGCGGGGGAGCAGTACTTC | . | TRBV4-3 | few | TRBJ2-7
CASSYGTATNEQFF | TGTGCCAGCAGTTATGGGACGGCCACTAATGAGCAGTTCTTC | . | TRBV6-2/TRBV6-3 | . | TRBJ2-1
CSARSTGEGYGYTF | TGCAGTGCTAGGTCGACAGGGGAGGGCTATGGCTACACCTTC | TRBD1 | TRBV20-1 | . | TRBJ1-2
CASSLRTGAGESGNTIYF | TGTGCCAGCAGCTTACGGACAGGGGCAGGGGAATCTGGAAACACCATATATTTT | TRBD1 | TRBV11-1 | many | TRBJ1-3
CASSLGAVRSYGYTF | TGTGCCAGCAGCTTAGGGGCCGTCCGCTCCTATGGCTACACCTTC | . | TRBV13 | . | TRBJ1-2
CASRKLPGRKGAGLSTDTQYF | TGTGCCAGCAGAAAACTACCGGGACGAAAAGGAGCGGGCCTCAGCACAGATACGCAGTATTTT | . | TRBV6-4 | many | TRBJ2-3
CSALDPRGYGYTF | TGCAGTGCCCTGGACCCTCGAGGCTATGGCTACACCTTC | . | TRBV20-1 | many | TRBJ1-2
CASSFGTFNSPLHF | TGTGCCAGCAGCTTCGGGACTTTTAATTCACCCCTCCACTTT | . | TRBV5-5 | few | TRBJ1-6
CASSSQLGVPEAFF | TGTGCCAGCAGCAGCCAGCTCGGGGTTCCTGAAGCTTTCTTT | . | TRBV7-9 | few | TRBJ1-1
CASSPGQYSPLHF | TGTGCCAGCAGTCCGGGACAGTATTCACCCCTCCACTTT | TRBD1 | TRBV12-3/TRBV12-4 | . | TRBJ1-6
CATRRTGVDTEAFF | TGTGCCACCAGGAGAACAGGGGTGGACACTGAAGCTTTCTTT | TRBD1 | TRBV15 | many | TRBJ1-1
CAWSPWTDGYTF | TGTGCCTGGAGTCCCTGGACAGATGGCTACACCTTC | . | TRBV30 | once | TRBJ1-2
CASSLMRGDIQYF | TGTGCCAGCAGTTTAATGCGGGGGGACATTCAGTACTTC | TRBD2 | TRBV12-3/TRBV12-4 | many | TRBJ2-4
CASSLYSNTGELFF | TGTGCCAGCAGCTTATACTCGAACACCGGGGAGCTGTTTTTT | . | TRBV7-3 | . | TRBJ2-2
CASSVGLAGEGDTQYF | TGTGCCAGCAGCGTAGGACTAGCGGGAGAGGGAGATACGCAGTATTTT | TRBD2 | TRBV9 | . | TRBJ2-3
CASSHLYPQGSGNTIYF | TGTGCCAGCAGCCACCTTTATCCACAGGGCTCTGGAAACACCATATATTTT | . | TRBV4-2 | many | TRBJ1-3
CASSQTLAGNADTQYF | TGTGCCAGCAGCCAGACACTAGCGGGGAATGCAGATACGCAGTATTTT | TRBD2 | TRBV7-2 | many | TRBJ2-3
CSAESGGDYGYTF | TGCAGTGCGGAATCGGGGGGGGACTATGGCTACACCTTC | . | TRBV20-1 | . | TRBJ1-2
CASSLRGSGYEQYF | TGTGCCAGCAGTTTGAGGGGTAGCGGATACGAGCAGTACTTC | . | TRBV27 | many | TRBJ2-7
CASSPVASPVTQYF | TGTGCCAGCTCACCAGTGGCGTCACCGGTGACCCAGTACTTC | . | TRBV18 | once | TRBJ2-5
CSATGRNLGGTIYF | TGCAGTGCTACCGGCCGCAATCTCGGAGGCACCATATATTTT | . | TRBV20-1 | few | TRBJ1-3
CATSRVGGSEETQYF | TGTGCCACCAGCAGAGTTGGCGGCAGCGAAGAGACCCAGTACTTC | . | TRBV15 | few | TRBJ2-5
CASSYLLGSNEQFF | TGTGCCAGCAGTTACTTACTAGGTTCCAATGAGCAGTTCTTC | . | TRBV6-2/TRBV6-3 | many | TRBJ2-1
CASSLAAGSGKWELFF | TGTGCCAGCAGCTTAGCTGCCGGGAGCGGGAAGTGGGAGCTGTTTTTT | TRBD2 | TRBV7-6 | few | TRBJ2-2
CASSLIRDSTEAFF | TGCGCCAGCAGCTTGATCCGAGATTCTACTGAAGCTTTCTTT | . | TRBV5-1 | many | TRBJ1-1
CAWSVPGGLVPYEQYF | TGTGCCTGGAGTGTACCGGGGGGGCTTGTACCCTACGAGCAGTACTTC | TRBD2 | TRBV30 | few | TRBJ2-7
CASGTGIHNEQFF | TGTGCTTCTGGGACAGGGATCCACAATGAGCAGTTCTTC | TRBD1 | TRBV12-5 | many | TRBJ2-1
CASGQSGWEPQHF | TGTGCCTCGGGACAGAGCGGTTGGGAGCCCCAGCATTTT | TRBD1 | TRBV30 | few | TRBJ1-5
CASSRLDSHPYTF | TGTGCCAGCAGTCGGTTAGACAGTCACCCCTACACCTTC | . | TRBV6-1 | many | TRBJ1-2
CASSVVGGRTQYF | TGTGCCAGCAGCGTAGTTGGGGGAAGGACGCAGTATTTT | . | TRBV9 | many | TRBJ2-3
CASSPLLEASKNIQYF | TGTGCCAGCAGCCCTTTGCTAGAGGCGTCCAAAAACATTCAGTACTTC | . | TRBV27 | . | TRBJ2-4
CSARTVSGANVLTF | TGCAGTGCTAGGACGGTCTCTGGGGCCAACGTCCTGACTTTC | . | TRBV20-1 | many | TRBJ2-6
CSANPWDSYEQYF | TGCAGTGCTAACCCTTGGGACTCCTACGAGCAGTACTTC | . | TRBV20-1 | many | TRBJ2-7
CASSYVRGTDTQYF | TGTGCCAGCAGTTACGTCCGGGGAACAGATACGCAGTATTTT | . | TRBV6-2/TRBV6-3 | many | TRBJ2-3
CTSSYLLRQGNNYGYTF | TGTACCAGCAGCTACTTATTAAGACAGGGGAATAACTATGGCTACACCTTC | TRBD1 | TRBV3-1 | . | TRBJ1-2
CSASWDSNQPQHF | TGCAGTGCTAGCTGGGACAGCAATCAGCCCCAGCATTTT | . | TRBV20-1 | many | TRBJ1-5
CSARQGLAGVNEQFF | TGCAGTGCTAGACAGGGACTAGCGGGGGTCAATGAGCAGTTCTTC | TRBD2 | TRBV20-1 | many | TRBJ2-1
CASSVALAGNEQYF | TGTGCCAGCAGTGTGGCGCTAGCGGGGAACGAGCAGTACTTC | TRBD2 | TRBV7-2 | many | TRBJ2-7